This T cell receptor beta chain is from a study of regulatory T cells in long-lasting Graves disease. This clonotype was observed at least ten times. The CDR3 contains 19 residues. The germline V gene has CDR1 MDHEN and CDR2 SYDVKM. The V gene end was trimmed by 6 bases and the J gene end by 4 bases; junction bases not matched to a gene: 13. The time point here: newly diagnosed GD, antithyroid drugs for less than 3 months. RNA extracted from PBMCs served as the sequencing template. CDR3-region Arm-PCR and iRepertoire HTBI primers produced the TCR beta libraries. TCRdb used MiXCR to reprocess the multiplex PCR reads, holding one entry per CDR3 protein. Of a few hundred thousand distinct CDR3 sequences in the sample, over 12% were seen once. This sample was shared with a second study, whose subject was T cells in Graves' hyperthyroidism and ophthalmopathy.

The starting material was peripheral blood mononuclear cells (PBMCs), obtained at new diagnosis, from a patient treated with antithyroid drugs. The genes are TRBV28 and TRBJ2-2, with 14 bases that match TRBD2. The receptor comes from a middle-aged woman with Graves disease. CDR3 DNA: TGTGCCAGCAGACCTACCGGGACTAGCGGGAGTGGGGCCACCGGGGAGCTGTTTTTT. It translates to CASRPTGTSGSGATGELFF.